Following are 17 T cell receptor beta chains from one sample sequenced in a study of blood T cell repertoires in COVID-19 (dated by TCRdb to between 2020 and 2021). The library relied on the immunoSEQ multiplex PCR assay. TCRdb obtained this table from immuneACCESS and retained in-frame rearrangements with V and J assigned. These tables miss some clones; where compared with another copy, unresolved V genes account for less than half of the shortfall, and the remainder is unexplained. The sample data list 300,000 or so clones, and around 86% of these were observed just once. The ten largest clones add up to 1% of the sample. Sequencing used peripheral blood. The receptors derive from a man aged 50-59 years with active or convalescent COVID-19.

V and J are TRBV3-1 (or the pseudogene TRBV3-2) and TRBJ2-1; no clear D gene. The germline CDR1 and CDR2 sequences are LGHDT and YNNKEL (reference sequence). The CDR3 length is 14 residues. V shed 2 bases and J shed 8 bases, with 13 bases lying between them. The CDR3 loop reads CASSQRVETDEQFF. The CDR3 coding sequence is TGTGCCAGCAGCCAACGGGTCGAGACCGATGAGCAGTTCTTC.

The V and J genes are TRBV7-8 and TRBJ2-1; D uncertain. V lost 7 bases, J lost 2 bases, and 9 bases lay in between. The germline V gene encodes CDR1 SGHVS and CDR2 FQNEAQ. CDR3 length: 13 amino acids. As DNA, the CDR3 is TGTGCCAGCACCCCCAATGCCTACAATGAGCAGTTCTTC. Encoded protein: CASTPNAYNEQFF.

The CDR3 DNA sequence: TGTGCCACCTCTGGACAGGGTCAAGAGACCCAGTACTTC. It translates to CATSGQGQETQYF. V is TRBV24-1 and J is TRBJ2-5, with 8 nucleotides matching TRBD1. Germline assignment: CDR1 KGHDR and CDR2 SFDVKD. The CDR3 has 13 amino acids. The V segment lost 9 bases and the J segment 2 bases; nucleotides outside the gene matches: 4.

The rearrangement uses TRBV3-1 (or the pseudogene TRBV3-2) and TRBJ2-3, with 7 positions matching TRBD2. Germline V gene lookup returns CDR1 LGHDT and CDR2 YNNKEL (reference sequence). V trimming: 8 bases; J trimming: 5 bases; junction bases outside the gene matches: 7. CDR3 length equals 13 residues. CDR3 region: CASCGSSIDTQYF. The CDR3 DNA reads TGTGCCAGCTGCGGGAGTTCTATAGATACGCAGTATTTT.

This sequence joins TRBV2 and TRBJ1-2; D gene unclear. Germline assignment: CDR1 SNHLY and CDR2 FYNNEI. V lost 8 bases, J lost 4 bases, and 11 bases lay in between. CDR3 size: 12 residues. CDR3 sequence reads: CASVVRVYGYTF. The DNA of the CDR3 is TGTGCCAGCGTGGTGAGGGTCTATGGCTACACCTTC. Combining the CDR3 with reference TRBV2 and TRBJ1-2 gives the whole variable domain EPEVTQTPSHQVTQMGQEVILRCVPISNHLYFYWYRQILGQKVEFLVSFYNNEISEKSEIFDDQFSVERPDGSNFTLKIRSTKLEDSAMYFCASVVRVYGYTFGSGTRLTVV.

CDR3: CASSDSTVNYNSPLHF. Here the CDR3 DNA reads TGTGCCAGCAGTGACTCTACAGTGAATTATAATTCACCCCTCCACTTT. This chain joins TRBV2 and TRBJ1-6; no clear D gene. V was pared by 3 bases and J by 4 bases, with 13 bases between. The CDR3 spans 16 residues. The germline V gene has CDR1 SNHLY and CDR2 FYNNEI.

This clone showed up just once. The chain links TRBV19 to TRBJ1-2, with 7 bases matching TRBD1. CDR1 and CDR2 from the germline V gene are LNHDA and SQIVND (reference sequence). Trimming at V came to 10 bases and at J to 3 bases, leaving 8 bases not matched to a gene. CDR3 size: 13 residues. For the CDR3, the DNA is TGTGCCACCTACAGGGGCGCTCACTATGGCTACACCTTC. Residues: CATYRGAHYGYTF.

This chain connects TRBV19 to TRBJ2-5, with TRBD1 matching 8 bases. This CDR3 spans 16 amino acids. J was trimmed by 2 bases and V by 4 bases; bases with no gene match: 9. Germline V gives CDR1 LNHDA, CDR2 SQIVND (reference sequence). CDR3 sequence: CASSTYSTGAQETQYF. CDR3 bases: TGTGCCAGTAGTACCTACTCGACAGGGGCGCAAGAGACCCAGTACTTC.

The J gene is TRBJ1-6, the V gene TRBV7-9; 10 bases agree with TRBD1. Germline CDR1 SEHNR, CDR2 FQNEAQ (reference sequence). V was clipped by 3 bases and J by 7 bases; unmatched bases: 3. This CDR3 is 15 amino acids long. The CDR3 spells CASSFRDRGNSPLHF. DNA for the CDR3: TGTGCCAGCAGCTTCCGGGACAGGGGCAATTCACCCCTCCACTTT.

The chain joins TRBV24-1 to TRBJ2-2; 10 nucleotides line up with TRBD1. Per germline, CDR1 KGHDR and CDR2 SFDVKD. The CDR3 runs to 15 residues. J gave up 6 bases and V 11 bases, and 11 bases lay outside the gene matches. The CDR3 loop reads CAIEPGQGLPGELFF. In DNA, the CDR3 is TGTGCCATAGAGCCGGGACAGGGGCTTCCCGGGGAGCTGTTTTTT.

The chain couples TRBV5-8 to TRBJ2-4; 12 bases are shared with TRBD2. V lost 3 bases and J lost 5; bases outside the gene matches: 0. The CDR3 consists of 14 residues. CDR1 SGHTS and CDR2 YDEGEE come from the germline V gene. The CDR3 DNA sequence: TGTGCCAGCAGCTCTAGCGGGAGGGAAAACATTCAGTACTTC. This encodes CASSSSGRENIQYF.

The genes are TRBV6-5 and TRBJ2-7; a weak D match, TRBD1 (6 bases). The CDR3 is 12 amino acids. Trimming cost V 6 bases and J 3 bases, with 9 bases left between them. Germline CDR1 is MNHEY and CDR2 is SVGAGI. CDR3 bases: TGTGCCAGCAGAAAGGACAGCTACGAGCAGTACTTC. This encodes CASRKDSYEQYF.

The chain joins TRBV24-1 to TRBJ2-7; 7 nucleotides agree with TRBD1. In germline, CDR1 is KGHDR, CDR2 SFDVKD. The CDR3 has 16 residues. The trim removed 3 bases at V and 2 bases at J, leaving 9 bases unmatched. CDR3 bases: TGTGCCACCAGTGATGGGCTAGGGGGCGCACCCTACGAGCAGTACTTC. It specifies CATSDGLGGAPYEQYF.

CDR3 sequence: CASSFDGGGNSPLHF. For the CDR3, the DNA is TGTGCCAGCAGCTTTGACGGCGGGGGTAATTCACCCCTCCACTTT. The J gene is TRBJ1-6, the V gene TRBV11-1; D may be TRBD1 (5 bases). This CDR3 is built from 15 residues. CDR1 is SGHAT, CDR2 FQDESV, per germline (reference sequence). Trimming pared 3 bases from V and 6 bases from J, leaving 12 bases between.

The chain employs TRBV19 and TRBJ2-1; TRBD1 matches 10 bases. This CDR3 has 13 amino acids. Germline V gene sequence: CDR1 LNHDA, CDR2 SQIVND (reference sequence). Trimming took 5 bases from V and 14 from J; bases not matched to a gene: 9. The CDR3 DNA reads TGTGCCAGTAGTGCTCCGGGACAGGGGAAAAAGTTCTTC. Amino acids: CASSAPGQGKKFF.

CDR3: CASSYSWTSKGETQYF. CDR3 coding DNA: TGTGCCAGCAGTTACTCGTGGACTAGCAAGGGGGAGACCCAGTACTTC. The gene calls are TRBV6-5 and TRBJ2-5; TRBD2 matches 8 bases. The CDR3 is made up of 16 amino acids. With V trimmed by 0 bases and J by 5 bases, 8 bases remained unmatched. The germline CDR1 and CDR2 sequences are MNHEY and SVGAGI.

This sequence joins TRBV6-5 and TRBJ2-3; TRBD2 matches 11 bases. Germline assignment: CDR1 MNHEY and CDR2 SVGAGI. The CDR3 contains 15 residues. V shed 7 bases and J 1 base; nucleotides not matched to a gene: 4. The CDR3 DNA is TGTGCCAGCACCATACTAGCGGGAGGCACAGATACGCAGTATTTT. Protein sequence: CASTILAGGTDTQYF.